The 21 T cell receptor beta chains in this list originate from one sample, sequenced in a study of control samples from healthy donors and cancer patients. Libraries were prepared by immunoSEQ multiplex PCR; TCRdb keeps only in-frame clonotypes and omits some of them. The sample records roughly 150,000 clones, roughly 93% being singletons. Sequencing input: blood. The source is a man in his late teens or twenties in good health.

The CDR3 nucleotides are TGTGCCAGTAGTCCAGGGCAGGGGGCGATCTACGAGCAGTACTTC. Residues: CASSPGQGAIYEQYF. The rearrangement links TRBV19 to TRBJ2-7; 8 bases map to TRBD1. Germline values: CDR1 LNHDA, CDR2 SQIVND (reference sequence). The ends lost 5 bases at V and 3 bases at J; junction bases unmatched: 9. CDR3 length: 15 residues.

CDR3 DNA: TGCGCCAGCAGCTTAGGACTAGCCAACAACAATGAGCAGTTCTTC. Translated, it gives CASSLGLANNNEQFF. The chain combines TRBV5-1 with TRBJ2-1; 8 bases are shared with TRBD2. J was trimmed by 5 bases and V by 2 bases; bases with no gene match: 6. Germline lookup yields CDR1 SGHRS and CDR2 YFSETQ. The CDR3 has 15 residues.

The chain links TRBV2 to TRBJ1-4; no clear D gene. Germline CDR1 reads SNHLY; CDR2 reads FYNNEI. This CDR3 comprises 15 residues. The ends were cut back, 7 bases at V and 5 bases at J, with 17 bases in the middle. In DNA, the CDR3 is TGTGCCAGCACCCCGCCGGCGAACGGCAATGAAAAACTGTTTTTT. Its translation: CASTPPANGNEKLFF.

The rearrangement links TRBV6-6 to TRBJ2-3; D perhaps matches TRBD1 (5 bases). Per germline, CDR1 MNHNY and CDR2 SVGAGI (reference sequence). This CDR3 is 14 amino acids long. Trimming stripped 7 bases from V and 0 bases from J, with 11 bases between. The CDR3 protein is CASTKGSSTDTQYF. As DNA, the CDR3 is TGTGCCAGCACTAAGGGGTCTAGCACAGATACGCAGTATTTT.

The chain joins TRBV5-4 to TRBJ1-1; 10 bases match TRBD1. V trimming: 0 bases; J trimming: 4 bases; junction bases outside the gene matches: 3. The germline V gene has CDR1 SGHNT and CDR2 YYREEE (reference sequence). The CDR3 runs 15 residues. In DNA, the CDR3 is TGTGCCAGCAGCTTGGGGACAGGGGGGTTCACTGAAGCTTTCTTT. It yields the protein CASSLGTGGFTEAFF.

The gene calls are TRBV5-4 and TRBJ2-7; D uncertain. The CDR3 has 15 amino acids. The germline V gene encodes CDR1 SGHNT and CDR2 YYREEE (reference sequence). V lost 0 bases, J lost 0 bases, and 10 bases lay in between. The chain's CDR3 is CASSLAPASSYEQYF. For the CDR3, the DNA is TGTGCCAGCAGCTTGGCGCCAGCCAGCTCCTACGAGCAGTACTTC.

The V call is TRBV28, the J call TRBJ1-5; 8 bases align to TRBD1. The V gene end was trimmed by 3 bases and the J gene end by 8 bases; junction bases not matched to a gene: 6. Germline V gene data show CDR1 as MDHEN and CDR2 as SYDVKM. The CDR3 runs to 14 residues. The CDR3 coding sequence is TGTGCCAGCAGTTTGGCCAGGGGGCAGGAGCCCCAGCATTTT. Protein sequence: CASSLARGQEPQHF.

V and J are TRBV6-1 and TRBJ1-5; tentatively, D is TRBD1 (5 bases). This CDR3 has 17 amino acids. V gave up 4 bases and J gave up 5 bases, with 21 bases separating them. The V gene's germline CDR1 is MNHNS and CDR2 SASEGT. The CDR3 coding sequence is TGTGCCAGCAGTGTCTGGGGGGTAGGGCGGGATGATCAGCCCCAGCATTTT. Its translation: CASSVWGVGRDDQPQHF.

The CDR3 DNA reads as TGTGCCAGCAGTTTAGGGGGGGAGGGGCCCTACGAGCAGTACTTC. This sequence encodes CASSLGGEGPYEQYF. This chain joins TRBV27 and TRBJ2-7; TRBD2 aligns across 7 bases. Per germline, CDR1 MNHEY and CDR2 SMNVEV (reference sequence). The CDR3 consists of 15 residues. V dropped 2 bases and J dropped 2; count of bases not matched to a gene: 6.

The V gene is TRBV28, the J gene TRBJ2-7, with a tentative D call TRBD1 (6 bases). This CDR3 region has 14 residues. Trimming stripped 5 bases from V and 2 bases from J, with 13 bases between. Germline assignment: CDR1 MDHEN and CDR2 SYDVKM. The CDR3 nucleotides read TGTGCCAGCAGTGCCAACAGGGCACCCTACGAGCAGTACTTC. Amino acids: CASSANRAPYEQYF.

This chain joins TRBV19 and TRBJ2-2, with 8 bases lining up with TRBD1. Germline lookup yields CDR1 LNHDA and CDR2 SQIVND (reference sequence). This CDR3 spans 14 amino acids. V was pared by 6 bases and J by 6 bases, with 6 bases of the junction left unmatched. For the CDR3, the DNA is TGTGCCAGTAGCCCATCGGGACAGGCCGGGGAGCTGTTTTTT. This gives the protein CASSPSGQAGELFF.

The rearrangement uses TRBV20-1 and TRBJ1-5, with TRBD1 as a possible D gene (5 bases). The CDR3 is 15 residues long. Germline-derived CDR1 and CDR2 are DFQATT and SNEGSKA (reference sequence). V was pared by 3 bases and J by 7 bases, with 19 bases between. CDR3 sequence (DNA): TGCAGTGCTAGTGATTTTGCAGGGATGGAGCAGCCCCAGCATTTT. It encodes CSASDFAGMEQPQHF.

The genes are TRBV6-5 and TRBJ1-2; the match to TRBD1 covers 8 bases. Germline trimming cut 0 bases from V and 9 bases from J; bases unmatched to any gene: 9. Per germline, CDR1 MNHEY and CDR2 SVGAGI. The CDR3 is 15 residues long. In DNA, the CDR3 is TGTGCCAGCAGTTACTCGAGGACAGGGAGTCTGCGCTACACCTTC. Encoded protein: CASSYSRTGSLRYTF.

The chain uses TRBV5-1 and TRBJ2-7; D uncertain. CDR1 is SGHRS, CDR2 YFSETQ, per germline. CDR3 length: 11 amino acids. Trimming stripped 4 bases from V and 6 bases from J, with 8 bases between. Here the CDR3 DNA reads TGCGCCAGCAGCGGTTCGACCGAGCAGTACTTC. Translating gives CASSGSTEQYF.

This chain uses TRBV9 with TRBJ2-3; D gene unclear. Trimming stripped 0 bases from V and 4 bases from J, with 6 bases between. Germline V gene lookup returns CDR1 SGDLS and CDR2 YYNGEE. The CDR3 is 13 residues long. The CDR3 protein is CASSVDQPDTQYF. CDR3 nucleotide sequence: TGTGCCAGCAGCGTAGACCAACCAGATACGCAGTATTTT.

V usage is TRBV24-1 and J usage is TRBJ1-1; a possible D gene is TRBD1 (5 bases). The length of the CDR3 is 14 residues. V lost 3 bases and J 2 bases, leaving 9 bases between the germline ends. CDR1 and CDR2 (germline): KGHDR, SFDVKD. The CDR3 DNA sequence: TGTGCCACCAGTGATCCGGGGACCAACACTGAAGCTTTCTTT. The encoded protein is CATSDPGTNTEAFF.

This chain uses TRBV7-3 with TRBJ2-3; no reliable D call. There are 14 residues in the CDR3. Germline assignment: CDR1 SGHTA and CDR2 FQGTGA. The V end lost 6 bases, the J end lost 0 bases, and 10 bases lay between the germline ends. Here the CDR3 reads CASSSIGSTDTQYF. The CDR3 DNA is TGTGCCAGCAGTTCTATCGGGAGCACAGATACGCAGTATTTT.

The gene calls are TRBV4-3 and TRBJ2-6; D possibly corresponds to TRBD2 (6 bases). Germline V gene lookup returns CDR1 LGHNA and CDR2 YSLEER. V dropped 8 bases and J dropped 2 bases, with 22 bases sitting between them. The CDR3 length is 18 residues. The CDR3 nucleotides are TGCGCCAGCCGGAAGACGGCGGGGCTCGGGCCTGGGGCCAACGTCCTGACTTTC. Its protein is CASRKTAGLGPGANVLTF.

The CDR3 sequence is CASSAGGSEQYF. CDR3 bases: TGTGCCAGCAGCGCCGGGGGATCCGAGCAGTACTTC. J is TRBJ2-7 and V is TRBV27; weak D call: TRBD2 (6 bases). The V end was cut by 6 bases, the J end by 6 bases, with 12 bases between. The CDR3 is made up of 12 amino acids. CDR1 is MNHEY and CDR2 is SMNVEV in the germline V gene (reference sequence).

The chain couples TRBV9 to TRBJ1-3, with D maybe TRBD1 (6 bases). Germline CDR1 SGDLS, CDR2 YYNGEE. Deletions cut 1 base from V and 0 bases from J, with 23 bases between. The CDR3 is made up of 20 amino acids. In DNA, the CDR3 is TGTGCCAGCAGCGTAAAAGGGGTGTCGGACAGCACCATCTCTGGAAACACCATATATTTT. The encoded protein is CASSVKGVSDSTISGNTIYF.

This clone was found once. The genes are TRBV27 and TRBJ1-2; the D gene is possibly TRBD1 (5 bases). The CDR3 runs to 14 residues. Germline values: CDR1 MNHEY, CDR2 SMNVEV (reference sequence). Trimming cost V 4 bases and J 0 bases, with 9 bases left between them. The CDR3 DNA sequence: TGTGCCAGCAGTTGGGGCAGCGCTAACTATGGCTACACCTTC. Residues: CASSWGSANYGYTF.